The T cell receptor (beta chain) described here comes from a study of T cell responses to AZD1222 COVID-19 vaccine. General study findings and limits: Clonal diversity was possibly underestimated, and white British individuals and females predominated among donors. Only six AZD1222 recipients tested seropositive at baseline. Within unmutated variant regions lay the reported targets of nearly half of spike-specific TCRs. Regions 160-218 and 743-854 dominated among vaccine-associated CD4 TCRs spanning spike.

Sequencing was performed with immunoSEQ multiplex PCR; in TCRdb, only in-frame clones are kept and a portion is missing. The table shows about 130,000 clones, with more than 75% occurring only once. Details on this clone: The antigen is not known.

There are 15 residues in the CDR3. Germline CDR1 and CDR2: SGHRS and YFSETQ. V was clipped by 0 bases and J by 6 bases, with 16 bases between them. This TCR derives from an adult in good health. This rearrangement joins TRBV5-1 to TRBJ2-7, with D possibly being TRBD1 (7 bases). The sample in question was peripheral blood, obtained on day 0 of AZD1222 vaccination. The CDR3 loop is CASSLAGQGGAEQYF. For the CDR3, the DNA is TGCGCCAGCAGCTTGGCGGGGCAGGGGGGTGCCGAGCAGTACTTC.